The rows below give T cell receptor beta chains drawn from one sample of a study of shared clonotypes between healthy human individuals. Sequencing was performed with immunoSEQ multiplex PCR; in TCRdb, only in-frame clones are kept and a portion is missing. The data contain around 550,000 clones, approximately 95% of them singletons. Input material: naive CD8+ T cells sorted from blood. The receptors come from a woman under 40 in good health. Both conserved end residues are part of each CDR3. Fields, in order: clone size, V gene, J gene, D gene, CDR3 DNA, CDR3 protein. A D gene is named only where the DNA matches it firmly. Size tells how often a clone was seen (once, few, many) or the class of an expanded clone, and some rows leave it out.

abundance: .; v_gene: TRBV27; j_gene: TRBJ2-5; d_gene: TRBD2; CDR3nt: TGTGCCAGCAGTTGGGGACTAGCGGGAGAAGAGACCCAGTACTTC; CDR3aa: CASSWGLAGEETQYF
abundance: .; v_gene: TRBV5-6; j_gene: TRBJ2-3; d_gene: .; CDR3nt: TGTGCCAGCAGCCCGGACGCCACAGATACGCAGTATTTT; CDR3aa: CASSPDATDTQYF
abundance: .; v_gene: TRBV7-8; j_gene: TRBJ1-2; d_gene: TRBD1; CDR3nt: TGTGCCAGCAGCTTGGATCGACAGGGGTATGGCGGCTACACCTTC; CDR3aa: CASSLDRQGYGGYTF
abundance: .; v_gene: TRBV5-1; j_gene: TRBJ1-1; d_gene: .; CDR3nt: TGCGCCAGCAGCTTGGCTGCAGCGAACACTGAAGCTTTCTTT; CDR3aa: CASSLAAANTEAFF
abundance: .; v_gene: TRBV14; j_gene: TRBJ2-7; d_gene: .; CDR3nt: TGTGCCAGCAGCCAAGATCGGGGCTACGAGCAGTACTTC; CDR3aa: CASSQDRGYEQYF
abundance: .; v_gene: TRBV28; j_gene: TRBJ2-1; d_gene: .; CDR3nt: TGTGCCAGCAGTTTCTTCCTCCGCCGAACCAGGAATGAGCAGTTCTTC; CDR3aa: CASSFFLRRTRNEQFF
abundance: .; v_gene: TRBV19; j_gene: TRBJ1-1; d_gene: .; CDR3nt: TGTGCCAGTAGTATAGTACCAGGGACGAACACTGAAGCTTTCTTT; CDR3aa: CASSIVPGTNTEAFF
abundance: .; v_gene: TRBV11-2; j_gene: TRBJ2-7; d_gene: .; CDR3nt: TGTGCCAGCAGCTTAGATGGGGTGACCTACGAGCAGTACTTC; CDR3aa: CASSLDGVTYEQYF
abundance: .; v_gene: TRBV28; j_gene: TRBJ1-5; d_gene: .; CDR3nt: TGTGCCAGCACACCGGGGGGGGAAGAGCAGCCCCAGCATTTT; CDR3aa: CASTPGGEEQPQHF
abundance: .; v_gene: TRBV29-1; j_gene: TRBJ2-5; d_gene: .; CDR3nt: TGCAGCGTTGTCTGGGCGCTACAAGAGACCCAGTACTTC; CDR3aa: CSVVWALQETQYF
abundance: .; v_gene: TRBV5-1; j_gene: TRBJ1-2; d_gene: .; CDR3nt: TGCGCCAGCAGCTTGGCGGCGGCAGGGGATGGCTACACCTTC; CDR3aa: CASSLAAAGDGYTF
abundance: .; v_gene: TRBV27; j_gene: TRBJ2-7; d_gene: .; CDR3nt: TGTGCCAGCAGTTTAGCCACAAAAGCCGAGCAGTACTTC; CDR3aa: CASSLATKAEQYF
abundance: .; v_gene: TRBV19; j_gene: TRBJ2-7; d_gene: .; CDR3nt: TGTGCCAGTAGTCTACCGGGACTGCCCTACGAGCAGTACTTC; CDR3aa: CASSLPGLPYEQYF
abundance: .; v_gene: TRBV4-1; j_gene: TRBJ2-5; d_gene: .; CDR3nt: TGCGCCAGCAGCCATATTTGGGGGGACCAGACCCAGTACTTC; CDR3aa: CASSHIWGDQTQYF
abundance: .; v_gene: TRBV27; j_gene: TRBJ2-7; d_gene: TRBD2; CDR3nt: TGTGCCAGCAGTTTAGGCGGGAGAACCCACGAGCAGTACTTC; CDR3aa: CASSLGGRTHEQYF
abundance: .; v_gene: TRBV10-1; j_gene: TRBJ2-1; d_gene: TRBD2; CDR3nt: TGCGCCAGCAGTCCAATATTGACTAGCGGGAGCTCCTACAATGAGCAGTTCTTC; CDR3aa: CASSPILTSGSSYNEQFF
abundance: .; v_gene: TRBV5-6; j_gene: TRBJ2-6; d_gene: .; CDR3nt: TGTGCCAGCGATGGCACAATATCACAAAGTCGGGCCAACGTCCTGACTTTC; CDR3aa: CASDGTISQSRANVLTF
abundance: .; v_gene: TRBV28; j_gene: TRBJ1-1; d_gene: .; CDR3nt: TGTGCCAGCAGTTTGGGAGGGAATGCTTTCTTT; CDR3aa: CASSLGGNAFF
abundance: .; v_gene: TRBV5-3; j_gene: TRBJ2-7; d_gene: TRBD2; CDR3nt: TGTGCCAGCAGCTTGCGGGAGGAAAGTTACGAGCAGTACTTC; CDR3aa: CASSLREESYEQYF
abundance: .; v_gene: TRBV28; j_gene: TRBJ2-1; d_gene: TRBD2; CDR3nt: TGTGCCAGCAGTTTAGGGGGAGGGCCAATCCTCTCCTACAATGAGCAGTTCTTC; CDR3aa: CASSLGGGPILSYNEQFF
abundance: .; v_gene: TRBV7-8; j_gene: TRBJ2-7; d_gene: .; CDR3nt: TGTGCCAGCAGCTTAGGGGGTCTCGAGCAGTACTTC; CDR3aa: CASSLGGLEQYF
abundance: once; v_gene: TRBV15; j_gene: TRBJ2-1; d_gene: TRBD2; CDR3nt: TGTGCCACCAGCAGAGATCGGTCTAGCGGGCCCTACAATGAGCAGTTCTTC; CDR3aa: CATSRDRSSGPYNEQFF
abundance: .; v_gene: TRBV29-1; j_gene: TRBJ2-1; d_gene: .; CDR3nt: TGCAGCGTTGATTACATGTACAATGAGCAGTTCTTC; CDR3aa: CSVDYMYNEQFF
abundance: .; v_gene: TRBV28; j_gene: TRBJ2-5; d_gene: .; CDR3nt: TGTGCCAGCAGTCCCCTAGTAATGGAGGAGACCCAGTACTTC; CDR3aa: CASSPLVMEETQYF
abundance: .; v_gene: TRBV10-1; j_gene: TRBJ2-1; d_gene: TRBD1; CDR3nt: TGCGCCAGCAGTGGTCCCGGACAGGGGGTGGATGAGCAGTTCTTC; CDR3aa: CASSGPGQGVDEQFF
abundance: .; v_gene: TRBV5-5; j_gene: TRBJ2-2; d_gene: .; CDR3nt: TGTGCCAGCAGCTTGGTGGACGGGGCCACCGGGGAGCTGTTTTTT; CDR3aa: CASSLVDGATGELFF
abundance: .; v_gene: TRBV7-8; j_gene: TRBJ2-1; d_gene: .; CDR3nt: TGTGCCAGCAGCTTAGAGTCAGCCGACAATGAGCAGTTCTTC; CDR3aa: CASSLESADNEQFF
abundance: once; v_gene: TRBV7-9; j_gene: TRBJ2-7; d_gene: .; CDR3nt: TGTGCCAGCAGCTTTTGGGGGCCCTACGAGCAGTACTTC; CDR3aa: CASSFWGPYEQYF
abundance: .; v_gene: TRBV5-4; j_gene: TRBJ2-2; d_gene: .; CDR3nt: TGTGCCAGCAGTTTCTCCTCCGGGGAGCTGTTTTTT; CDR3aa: CASSFSSGELFF
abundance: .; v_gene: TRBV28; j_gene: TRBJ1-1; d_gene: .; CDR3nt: TGTGCCAGCAGTCCCAATACTGAAGCTTTCTTT; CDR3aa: CASSPNTEAFF
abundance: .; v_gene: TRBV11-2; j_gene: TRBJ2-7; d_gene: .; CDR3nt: TGTGCCAGCAGCCCCACGATAACGGCAGGGACCTACGAGCAGTACTTC; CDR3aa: CASSPTITAGTYEQYF
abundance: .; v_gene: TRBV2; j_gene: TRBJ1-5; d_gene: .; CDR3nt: TGTGCCAGCAGTGACCAAGCGCGGCGACAATCCCAGCATTTT; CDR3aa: CASSDQARRQSQHF
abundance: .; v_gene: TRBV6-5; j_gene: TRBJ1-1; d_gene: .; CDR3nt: TGTGCCAGCAGGCAGACAGAGAACACTGAAGCTTTCTTT; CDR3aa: CASRQTENTEAFF
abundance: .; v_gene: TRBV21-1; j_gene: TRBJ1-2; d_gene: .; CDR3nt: TGTGCCACCTCTTGGGACAGGGGGTACTATGGCTACACCTTC; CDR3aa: CATSWDRGYYGYTF
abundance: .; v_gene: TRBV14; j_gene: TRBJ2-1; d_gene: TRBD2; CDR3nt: TGTGCCAGCAGCCAAGATATGGGACTAGCGGGCTACAATGAGCAGTTCTTC; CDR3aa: CASSQDMGLAGYNEQFF
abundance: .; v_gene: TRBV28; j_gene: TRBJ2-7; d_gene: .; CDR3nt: TGTGCCAGCAGCCTGCTGGGGCAGAGCTACGAGCAGTACTTC; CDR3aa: CASSLLGQSYEQYF
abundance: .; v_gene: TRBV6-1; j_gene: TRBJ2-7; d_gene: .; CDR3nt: TGTGCCAGCAGTCCCGACAGACTTCAATCCTACGAGCAGTACTTC; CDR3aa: CASSPDRLQSYEQYF
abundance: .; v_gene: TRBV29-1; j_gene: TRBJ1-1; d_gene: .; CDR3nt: TGCAGCGTTGACGGGGTCACTGAAGCTTTCTTT; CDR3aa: CSVDGVTEAFF